This entry describes one T cell receptor (beta chain). Its specificity is unknown. The sample is drawn from a study of T-cell memory formation after mild COVID-19. The wider study: The two donors had largely donor-specific TCR clusters. Findings of the study overall: Day 15 to 85 contracting clones showed balanced CD4/CD8; day 15 to 37 expanders favored CD4+. Shrinking CD4+ clones were chiefly CM and EM; CD8+ ones were chiefly EMRA.

Trimming removed 0 bases from V and 6 bases from J; junction bases left unmatched: 5. The CDR3 loop spans 17 amino acids. Per germline, CDR1 MNHNY and CDR2 SVGAGI (reference sequence). 5'RACE, which relied on constant-segment primers, yielded TCR alpha and TCR beta cDNA libraries carrying sample barcodes and UMIs. TCRdb independently ran MiXCR on the 5' RACE reads; one entry per CDR3 protein. Altogether about 430,000 distinct CDR3 sequences are present, about a sixth being singletons, with the ten largest covering roughly 21%. The receptor was isolated from a man aged 18 to 35 who had mild COVID-19 (a few samples of this study predate the infection). Cell type and time point are not known. J is TRBJ2-3 and V is TRBV6-6; 14 positions agree with TRBD2. Sequenced: PBMCs or a T cell subset sorted from them (not recorded which). The CDR3 sequence: CASSYSRLAGGPDTQYF. CDR3 nucleotides: TGTGCCAGCAGTTACTCTCGACTAGCGGGGGGGCCGGATACGCAGTATTTT.